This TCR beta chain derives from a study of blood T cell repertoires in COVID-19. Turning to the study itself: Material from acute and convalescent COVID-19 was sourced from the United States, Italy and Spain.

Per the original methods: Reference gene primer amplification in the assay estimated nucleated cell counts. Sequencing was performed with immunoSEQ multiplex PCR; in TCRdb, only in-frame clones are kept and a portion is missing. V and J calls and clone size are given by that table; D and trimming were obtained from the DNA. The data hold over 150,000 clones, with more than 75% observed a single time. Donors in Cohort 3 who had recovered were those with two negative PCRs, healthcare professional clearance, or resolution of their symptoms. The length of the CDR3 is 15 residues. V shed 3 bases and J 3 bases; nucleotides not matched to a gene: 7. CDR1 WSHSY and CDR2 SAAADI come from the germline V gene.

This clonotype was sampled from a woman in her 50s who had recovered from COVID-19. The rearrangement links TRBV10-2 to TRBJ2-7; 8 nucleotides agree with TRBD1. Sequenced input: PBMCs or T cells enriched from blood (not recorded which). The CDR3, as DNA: TGCGCCAGCAGTGATGGCCCAGGGGGCGTCTACGAGCAGTACTTC. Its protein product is CASSDGPGGVYEQYF.